This entry lists 11 T cell receptor beta chains sequenced from one sample in a study of T cell clusters in autoimmune cytopenias. TRB amplification used 200 to 250 ng of peripheral blood genomic DNA. One tube held mixed TRB-A and TRB-B primer pools for touch-down PCR. One entry per CDR3 protein, without DNA, is what TCRdb gives after re-calling the multiplex PCR reads. The sample holds over 1,400 distinct CDR3 sequences. This sample also appeared in a second study, on T cell repertoires in aging, cancer and after chemotherapy.

The sample consisted of peripheral blood. Receptors were obtained from a human donor with chronic lymphocytic leukemia.

This clonotype is identified as medium-sized from frequency. The CDR3 loop is CASSLSGWGTQYF. The chain combines TRBV5-6 with TRBJ2-3. The germline V gene has CDR1 SGHDT and CDR2 YYEEEE. CDR3 size: 13 residues.

Judged by frequency, this clonotype is medium-sized. The chain recombines TRBV30 with TRBJ1-5; TCRdb's assignment of TRBD1 cannot be checked, as there is no DNA. In germline, CDR1 is GTSNPN, CDR2 SVGIG (reference sequence). CDR3 size: 17 residues. CDR3: CAWSSGGGAISNQPQHF. Full variable domain (outside the CDR3, taken from reference TRBV30 and TRBJ1-5): SQTIHQWPATLVQPVGSPLSLECTVEGTSNPNLYWYRQAAGRGLQLLFYSVGIGQISSEVPQNLSASRPQDRQFILSSKKLLLSDSGFYLCAWSSGGGAISNQPQHFGDGTRLSIL.

V and J are TRBV20-1 and TRBJ1-1. Germline lookup yields CDR1 DFQATT and CDR2 SNEGSKA (reference sequence). This CDR3 spans 12 amino acids. The CDR3 region is CSARDLGLEAFF.

This clonotype is medium-sized by frequency. The chain links TRBV7-2 to TRBJ1-3. The CDR3 is 13 amino acids. CDR1 and CDR2 (germline): SGHTA, FQGNSA. The CDR3: CASTLRFGNTIYF.

This chain joins TRBV19 and TRBJ1-1; lacking DNA, the TRBD1 call made by TCRdb goes unchecked. The germline gives CDR1 LNHDA, CDR2 SQIVND (reference sequence). The CDR3 spans 14 residues. This CDR3 is CASTPGTGNTEAFF. Full variable domain (outside the CDR3, taken from reference TRBV19 and TRBJ1-1): DGGITQSPKYLFRKEGQNVTLSCEQNLNHDAMYWYRQDPGQGLRLIYYSQIVNDFQKGDIAEGYSVSREKKESFPLTVTSAQKNPTAFYLCASTPGTGNTEAFFGQGTRLTVV.

This clonotype shows up as medium-sized (0.01 to 0.1%) by frequency. The gene calls are TRBV30 and TRBJ1-5; TCRdb names TRBD1, which stays unverified in the absence of DNA. The CDR3 extends over 15 amino acids. In germline, CDR1 is GTSNPN, CDR2 SVGIG (reference sequence). The chain's CDR3 is CAWDQGLGSNQPQHF.

Measured by frequency, this clonotype is medium-sized (0.01 to 0.1%). The chain combines TRBV12-3 or TRBV12-4 with TRBJ1-5. The CDR3 is made up of 15 amino acids. The CDR3 region is CASTTKGIGNQPQHF.

This clonotype counts as medium-sized (0.01 to 0.1%) by frequency. This sequence joins TRBV6-5 and TRBJ1-2; without DNA, the TCRdb call of TRBD1 cannot be checked. The germline V gene has CDR1 MNHEY and CDR2 SVGAGI. The CDR3 runs to 16 residues. CDR3 sequence: CASSYRKGQGMRGYTF.

Considering frequency, this clonotype is large. The J gene is TRBJ1-4, the V gene TRBV29-1; without DNA, the TCRdb call of TRBD1 cannot be checked. Germline loops: CDR1 SQVTM, CDR2 ANQGSEA. The CDR3 sequence is 13 residues long. The CDR3 loop is CSVLHRGGEKLFF.

Its frequency marks this clonotype as medium-sized. The gene calls are TRBV20-1 and TRBJ2-5; TCRdb selects TRBD1, and the lack of DNA leaves this call unchecked. CDR1 and CDR2 (germline): DFQATT, SNEGSKA (reference sequence). The CDR3 runs 16 residues. The CDR3 here is CSASDRRTGGVETQYF.

This clonotype registers medium-sized by frequency. The chain joins TRBV6-1 to TRBJ1-6. From germline, CDR1 is MNHNS and CDR2 SASEGT. The CDR3 covers 14 residues. CDR3 loop: CASSGAQFSTALHF.